Presented here are 30 T cell receptor beta chains from one specimen sequenced in a study of CD8 T cells in Susac syndrome. 0.5 to 1 ug RNA was reverse transcribed with random hexamers. TCRdb passed the immunoSEQ multiplex PCR reads through MiXCR, listing each CDR3 protein once. The sample has about 140,000 distinct CDR3 sequences, over 90% seen once. Sequencing input: CD4+ T cells from PBMCs. The receptors here all came from a human donor with Susac syndrome.

This clonotype occurred once. V is TRBV6-6 and J is TRBJ2-2; perhaps TRBD1 as D (6 bases). The CDR3 consists of 14 residues. Per germline, CDR1 MNHNY and CDR2 SVGAGI (reference sequence). V lost 7 bases and J lost 0, with 9 bases in between. The CDR3 nucleotides are TGTGCCAGCAACCGACAGGCGAACACCGGGGAGCTGTTTTTT. Amino acid sequence: CASNRQANTGELFF.

This chain links TRBV14 with TRBJ2-1; no firm D call. The CDR3 loop spans 13 amino acids. CDR1 is SGHDN, CDR2 FVKESK, per germline. Deletions cut 3 bases from V and 7 bases from J, with 10 bases between. CDR3 DNA: TGTGCCAGCAGCCATCAACCTGGGAATGAGCAGTTCTTC. This gives the protein CASSHQPGNEQFF.

This chain connects TRBV30 to TRBJ2-2; the match to TRBD2 covers 7 bases. CDR1 is GTSNPN, CDR2 SVGIG, per germline (reference sequence). This CDR3 contains 14 residues. Trimming at V came to 1 base and at J to 3 bases, leaving 2 bases not matched to a gene. The CDR3 loop is CAWSGGRDTGELFF. The CDR3 DNA reads TGTGCCTGGAGTGGAGGGAGGGACACCGGGGAGCTGTTTTTT.

The genes are TRBV3-1 and TRBJ1-6; D perhaps matches TRBD1 (6 bases). The CDR3 has 15 residues. Trimming took 4 bases from V and 7 from J, leaving 14 bases between them. The germline V gene encodes CDR1 LGHDT and CDR2 YNNKEL (reference sequence). DNA of the CDR3: TGTGCCAGCAGCCTTACTTGGGACAACAATTCACCCCTCCACTTT. It specifies CASSLTWDNNSPLHF.

This chain links TRBV5-6 with TRBJ1-1, with 7 bases lining up with TRBD1. The CDR3 covers 13 residues. Germline CDR1 is SGHDT and CDR2 is YYEEEE. Losses at the gene ends were 7 bases for V and 4 bases for J; bases not matched to a gene: 7. The CDR3 sequence: CASGKTGTTEAFF. The CDR3 DNA follows: TGTGCCAGCGGAAAGACAGGGACCACTGAAGCTTTCTTT.

The chain links TRBV3-1 to TRBJ2-7; 9 positions match TRBD1. CDR1 and CDR2 from the germline V gene are LGHDT and YNNKEL (reference sequence). The CDR3 totals 14 residues. Losses at the gene ends were 5 bases for V and 4 bases for J; bases not matched to a gene: 6. The CDR3 DNA reads TGTGCCAGCAGCTCCGGGACAGGGAGGTACGAGCAGTACTTC. This translates into CASSSGTGRYEQYF.

The chain is built from TRBV5-1 and TRBJ1-4, with D uncertain. The CDR3 is made up of 15 amino acids. Germline V lookup: CDR1 SGHRS, CDR2 YFSETQ. Trimming stripped 0 bases from V and 1 base from J, with 7 bases between. This CDR3 reads CASSLGHQTNEKLFF. The CDR3 nucleotides are TGCGCCAGCAGCTTGGGACATCAAACTAATGAAAAACTGTTTTTT.

The CDR3 protein is CASSYGGGRRNEQYF. The CDR3, as DNA: TGTGCCAGCAGTTACGGGGGCGGGAGAAGGAACGAGCAGTACTTC. The chain links TRBV6-6 to TRBJ2-7; possibly TRBD2 for D (7 bases). V dropped 2 bases and J dropped 5 bases, with 16 bases sitting between them. CDR1 is MNHNY and CDR2 is SVGAGI in the germline V gene (reference sequence). The CDR3 has 15 residues.

The chain has TRBV14 and TRBJ1-2; tentatively, D is TRBD1 (6 bases). The ends were cut back, 4 bases at V and 4 bases at J, with 13 bases in the middle. The CDR3 spans 14 residues. CDR1 and CDR2 from the germline V gene are SGHDN and FVKESK. The CDR3 nucleotides are TGTGCCAGCAGCCTCCAGACAGGCGCCTATGGCTACACCTTC. This sequence encodes CASSLQTGAYGYTF.

This chain connects TRBV11-1 to TRBJ2-2; D might be TRBD2 (5 bases). The V gene's germline CDR1 is SGHAT and CDR2 FQDESV (reference sequence). Deletions cut 1 base from V and 4 bases from J, with 7 bases between. CDR3 length: 14 residues. In DNA form, the CDR3 reads TGTGCCAGCAGCTTAGAGCGGTTCACCGGGGAGCTGTTTTTT. Amino acid sequence: CASSLERFTGELFF.

CDR3 amino acids: CASRPTQGDTQYF. The CDR3 nucleotides read TGTGCCAGTAGGCCAACACAGGGGGATACGCAGTATTTT. The chain is built from TRBV19 and TRBJ2-3; TRBD1 agrees at 7 bases. V trimming: 6 bases; J trimming: 6 bases; junction bases outside the gene matches: 6. The CDR3 sequence is 13 residues long. CDR1 is LNHDA, CDR2 SQIVND, per germline (reference sequence). Full variable domain (missing parts from reference TRBV19 and TRBJ2-3): DGGITQSPKYLFRKEGQNVTLSCEQNLNHDAMYWYRQDPGQGLRLIYYSQIVNDFQKGDIAEGYSVSREKKESFPLTVTSAQKNPTAFYLCASRPTQGDTQYFGPGTRLTVL.

This clonotype appeared once. The chain joins TRBV7-2 to TRBJ2-3, with TRBD1 as a possible D gene (5 bases). Trimming took off 3 bases at V and 2 bases at J, with 12 bases between the two ends. CDR1 is SGHTA, CDR2 FQGNSA, per germline. CDR3 length equals 15 residues. CDR3 sequence (DNA): TGTGCCAGCAGCTTTCAAAGGGGTCCCACAGATACGCAGTATTTT. Protein product: CASSFQRGPTDTQYF.

This chain connects TRBV3-1 to TRBJ2-7, with unresolved D. CDR1 and CDR2 from the germline V gene are LGHDT and YNNKEL (reference sequence). V gave up 0 bases and J gave up 0 bases, with 18 bases separating them. This CDR3 has 18 residues. The DNA of the CDR3 is TGTGCCAGCAGCCAAGAGTCTACCCGCCAACCCACCTCCTACGAGCAGTACTTC. Amino acids: CASSQESTRQPTSYEQYF.

The rearrangement joins TRBV20-1 to TRBJ1-1, with TRBD1 as a possible D gene (5 bases). The CDR3 is 14 residues long. V was clipped by 1 base and J by 4 bases, with 13 bases between them. Germline-derived CDR1 and CDR2 are DFQATT and SNEGSKA (reference sequence). For the CDR3, the DNA is TGCAGTGCTAGAGGAGGGGAGGACGGCACTGAAGCTTTCTTT. This encodes CSARGGEDGTEAFF.

This rearrangement joins TRBV20-1 to TRBJ2-3; TRBD2 is a possible D gene (6 bases). CDR1 and CDR2 (germline): DFQATT, SNEGSKA (reference sequence). CDR3 size: 11 residues. Trimming left V 6 bases short and J 5 bases short, with 9 bases between. CDR3 residues: CSAGGVDTQYF. The CDR3 region has the DNA TGCAGTGCCGGGGGAGTAGATACGCAGTATTTT.

The V call is TRBV7-9, the J call TRBJ2-3; no reliable D call. In germline, CDR1 is SEHNR, CDR2 FQNEAQ (reference sequence). CDR3 length: 11 amino acids. V gave up 4 bases and J gave up 4 bases, with 3 bases separating them. Here the CDR3 reads CASSSSDTQYF. DNA of the CDR3: TGTGCCAGCAGCTCCTCAGATACGCAGTATTTT.

The chain links TRBV29-1 to TRBJ2-1; 9 bases agree with TRBD1. V dropped 4 bases and J dropped 8; count of bases not matched to a gene: 12. This CDR3 has 15 residues. The germline CDR1 and CDR2 sequences are SQVTM and ANQGSEA. The CDR3, as DNA: TGCAGCGTTGGCTTACGGGGACAGGGTGACCATGAGCAGTTCTTC. This translates into CSVGLRGQGDHEQFF.

The V gene is TRBV3-1, the J gene TRBJ1-2; D not certain. V was shortened by 4 bases and J by 0 bases, with 12 bases between the two germline ends. Germline V gene lookup returns CDR1 LGHDT and CDR2 YNNKEL (reference sequence). The CDR3 covers 15 residues. CDR3 sequence (DNA): TGTGCCAGCAGCCTTTTCTCGGCTCCTAACTATGGCTACACCTTC. This translates into CASSLFSAPNYGYTF. Combining the CDR3 with reference TRBV3-1 and TRBJ1-2 gives the whole variable domain DTAVSQTPKYLVTQMGNDKSIKCEQNLGHDTMYWYKQDSKKFLKIMFSYNNKELIINETVPNRFSPKSPDKAHLNLHINSLELGDSAVYFCASSLFSAPNYGYTFGSGTRLTVV.

The chain combines TRBV30 with TRBJ2-2; 8 bases are shared with TRBD2. Per germline, CDR1 GTSNPN and CDR2 SVGIG (reference sequence). The trim removed 2 bases at V and 1 base at J, leaving 0 bases unmatched. The CDR3 consists of 14 residues. CDR3 protein: CAWSTSGNTGELFF. The CDR3 DNA follows: TGTGCCTGGAGTACTAGCGGGAACACCGGGGAGCTGTTTTTT.

The V call is TRBV29-1, the J call TRBJ1-1; the D is unclear. Germline V CDR1 and CDR2: SQVTM, ANQGSEA. The CDR3 extends over 13 amino acids. The V gene lost 4 bases and the J gene lost 4 bases, with 13 bases spanning the gap. CDR3 residues: CSVGPGRSTEAFF. DNA of the CDR3: TGCAGCGTTGGCCCGGGGAGATCCACTGAAGCTTTCTTT.

This clonotype was seen just once. The chain is built from TRBV20-1 and TRBJ2-5; TRBD2 matches 9 bases. From germline, CDR1 is DFQATT and CDR2 SNEGSKA (reference sequence). V lost 3 bases, J lost 5 bases, and 7 bases stayed unmatched. The CDR3 is 14 amino acids. In nucleotides, the CDR3 is TGCAGTGCTAGTAAAGGACTAGCGCGGGAGACCCAGTACTTC. It specifies CSASKGLARETQYF.

The chain carries TRBV5-1 and TRBJ2-1, with D possibly being TRBD1 (6 bases). Germline CDR1 SGHRS, CDR2 YFSETQ. The CDR3 runs to 13 residues. The V end lost 3 bases, the J end lost 7 bases, and 11 bases lay between the germline ends. In DNA form, the CDR3 reads TGCGCCAGCAGCTCAGGGACACTTAATGAGCAGTTCTTC. Protein: CASSSGTLNEQFF.

This chain joins TRBV28 and TRBJ1-5; a possible D gene is TRBD1 (5 bases). V was shortened by 8 bases and J by 2 bases, with 10 bases between the two germline ends. This CDR3 has 13 residues. CDR1 and CDR2 (germline): MDHEN, SYDVKM. The CDR3 loop reads CASFDSRNQPQHF. For the CDR3, the DNA is TGTGCCAGCTTTGACAGCCGCAATCAGCCCCAGCATTTT.

The chain employs TRBV20-1 and TRBJ2-7, with D uncertain. Germline CDR1 is DFQATT and CDR2 is SNEGSKA (reference sequence). The CDR3 contains 14 residues. Trimming took 4 bases from V and 0 from J, leaving 13 bases between them. The DNA for the CDR3 is TGCAGTGCTAATGACCAGCTATTCTCCTACGAGCAGTACTTC. Encoded protein: CSANDQLFSYEQYF.

The table lists this clonotype with a count of one. The chain carries TRBV5-1 and TRBJ1-1; D perhaps matches TRBD1 (5 bases). CDR1 and CDR2 from the germline V gene are SGHRS and YFSETQ. V lost 1 base and J lost 6, with 13 bases in between. This CDR3 has 14 residues. The CDR3 coding sequence is TGCGCCAGCAGCTTGTTGGATTCGGGGGCTGAAGCTTTCTTT. Translation gives CASSLLDSGAEAFF.

The chain is built from TRBV5-1 and TRBJ2-3; 7 nucleotides agree with TRBD2. V lost 0 bases to trimming and J lost 5 bases; unmatched junction nucleotides: 9. The CDR3 totals 16 residues. The germline gives CDR1 SGHRS, CDR2 YFSETQ. For the CDR3, the DNA is TGCGCCAGCAGCTTGGGGCTAGCGGCTTTGGGAGATACGCAGTATTTT. Its protein product is CASSLGLAALGDTQYF. The full variable domain, completed using reference TRBV5-1 and TRBJ2-3, is KAGVTQTPRYLIKTRGQQVTLSCSPISGHRSVSWYQQTPGQGLQFLFEYFSETQRNKGNFPGRFSGRQFSNSRSEMNVSTLELGDSALYLCASSLGLAALGDTQYFGPGTRLTVL.

This CDR3 reads CASSEYRGGGTNEKLFF. In DNA, the CDR3 is TGTGCCAGCAGTGAATACCGGGGAGGCGGAACTAATGAAAAACTGTTTTTT. The chain joins TRBV6-1 to TRBJ1-4; unclear D gene. Trimming pared 2 bases from V and 1 base from J, leaving 14 bases between. CDR1 is MNHNS, CDR2 SASEGT, per germline. The CDR3 consists of 17 residues.

The V gene is TRBV4-2, the J gene TRBJ1-2, with D unresolved. The CDR3 extends over 13 amino acids. The V gene lost 0 bases and the J gene lost 2 bases, with 4 bases spanning the gap. Looked up from germline, CDR1 is LGHNA and CDR2 is YNFKEQ. CDR3 amino acids: CASSQELNYGYTF. As DNA, the CDR3 is TGTGCCAGCAGCCAAGAATTGAACTATGGCTACACCTTC.

This chain joins TRBV20-1 and TRBJ2-3, with 9 bases lining up with TRBD2. Germline-derived CDR1 and CDR2 are DFQATT and SNEGSKA (reference sequence). V lost 2 bases to trimming and J lost 4 bases; unmatched junction nucleotides: 4. This CDR3 spans 14 amino acids. For the CDR3, the DNA is TGCAGTGCTAGACCGGGACTAGCATCAGATACGCAGTATTTT. Amino acid sequence: CSARPGLASDTQYF.

The chain is built from TRBV12-3 or TRBV12-4 and TRBJ2-1, with D possibly being TRBD2 (6 bases). The V gene lost 4 bases and the J gene lost 3 bases, with 13 bases spanning the gap. This CDR3 contains 15 residues. The CDR3: CASSSGGAVYNEQFF. The CDR3 DNA reads TGTGCCAGCAGTTCCGGCGGGGCCGTCTACAATGAGCAGTTCTTC.